The 6 T cell receptor beta chains in this list originate from one sample, sequenced in a study of cytomegalovirus exposure and HLA in healthy donors. PCR involved 60 Vbeta and 13 Jbeta primers. Clones were sequenced by immunoSEQ multiplex PCR, and TCRdb holds only the in-frame ones, with some missing. The table for this sample gives about 120,000 clones. Sequencing was performed on PBMCs. These receptors originate from a man between 18 and 35 years old in good health and CMV-seronegative.

The rearrangement links TRBV2 to TRBJ2-7; the match to TRBD1 covers 8 bases. This CDR3 contains 13 residues. Trimming cost V 6 bases and J 3 bases; bases outside gene matches: 4. Germline V lookup: CDR1 SNHLY, CDR2 FYNNEI. CDR3 in amino acids: CASRDRENYEQYF. Here the CDR3 DNA reads TGTGCCAGCAGGGACAGGGAGAACTACGAGCAGTACTTC. The full variable domain, with the rest looked up from reference TRBV2 and TRBJ2-7, is EPEVTQTPSHQVTQMGQEVILRCVPISNHLYFYWYRQILGQKVEFLVSFYNNEISEKSEIFDDQFSVERPDGSNFTLKIRSTKLEDSAMYFCASRDRENYEQYFGPGTRLTVT.

The rearrangement uses TRBV6-1 and TRBJ2-3; maybe TRBD2 (6 bases). There are 15 residues in the CDR3. V was shortened by 2 bases and J by 4 bases, with 13 bases between the two germline ends. CDR1 and CDR2 (germline): MNHNS, SASEGT. The CDR3 region is CASSEIGGASDTQYF. The CDR3 nucleotides are TGTGCCAGCAGTGAAATAGGAGGGGCATCAGATACGCAGTATTTT.

This chain connects TRBV7-2 to TRBJ1-5; D possibly corresponds to TRBD1 (5 bases). There are 15 residues in the CDR3. Between the trimmed V and J ends, which lost 4 bases and 2 bases, there was a span of 12 bases. Germline lookup yields CDR1 SGHTA and CDR2 FQGNSA. CDR3 sequence reads: CASSSASGRNQPQHF. In DNA, the CDR3 is TGTGCCAGCAGCTCCGCCTCAGGGCGCAATCAGCCCCAGCATTTT.

The chain links TRBV18 to TRBJ2-7; D is undetermined. The CDR3 runs to 15 residues. V gave up 0 bases and J gave up 2 bases, with 11 bases separating them. Germline loops: CDR1 KGHSH, CDR2 LQKENI. The CDR3 DNA reads TGTGCCAGCTCACCACCGAGTCAGGCCACCTACGAGCAGTACTTC. Translation: CASSPPSQATYEQYF.

V and J are TRBV28 and TRBJ1-2; possible D gene TRBD1, 5 bases. Germline lookup yields CDR1 MDHEN and CDR2 SYDVKM. Deletions cut 6 bases from V and 8 bases from J, with 19 bases between. This CDR3 comprises 14 residues. CDR3 sequence reads: CASSLTRGRDGYTF. In DNA, the CDR3 is TGTGCCAGCAGCCTCACTCGGGGGAGGGACGGCTACACCTTC.

This CDR3 is CASSQVTGGGNGYTF. As DNA, the CDR3 is TGTGCCAGCAGCCAAGTCACAGGGGGAGGGAATGGCTACACCTTC. The gene calls are TRBV7-2 and TRBJ1-2, with 8 bases matching TRBD1. This CDR3 is built from 15 residues. V shed 5 bases, J shed 6 bases, and the junction held 11 bases outside the gene matches. Germline values: CDR1 SGHTA, CDR2 FQGNSA.